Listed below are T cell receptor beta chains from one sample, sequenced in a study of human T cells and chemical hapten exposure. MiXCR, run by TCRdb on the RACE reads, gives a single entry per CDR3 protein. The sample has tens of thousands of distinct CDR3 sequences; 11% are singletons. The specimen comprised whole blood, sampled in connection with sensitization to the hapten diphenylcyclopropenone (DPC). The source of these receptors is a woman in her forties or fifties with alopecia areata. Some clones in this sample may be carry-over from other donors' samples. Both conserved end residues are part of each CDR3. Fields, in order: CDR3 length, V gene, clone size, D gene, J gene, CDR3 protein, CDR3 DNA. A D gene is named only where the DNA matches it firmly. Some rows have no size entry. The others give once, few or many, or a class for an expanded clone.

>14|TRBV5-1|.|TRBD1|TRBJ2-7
CASSRQGPEYEQYF
TGCGCCAGCAGCCGACAGGGGCCGGAGTACGAGCAGTACTTC
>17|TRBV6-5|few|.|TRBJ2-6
CASSYSGSGSGANVLTF
TGTGCCAGCAGTTACTCTGGCTCAGGGTCCGGGGCCAACGTCCTGACTTTC
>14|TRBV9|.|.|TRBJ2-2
CASSPAANTGELFF
TGTGCCAGCAGCCCGGCAGCAAACACCGGGGAGCTGTTTTTT
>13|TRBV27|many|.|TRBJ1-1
CASSLKENTEAFF
TGTGCCAGCAGTTTAAAGGAGAACACTGAAGCTTTCTTT
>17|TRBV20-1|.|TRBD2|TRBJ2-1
CSAREISGVFSYNEQFF
TGCAGTGCTAGAGAGATTAGCGGGGTCTTCTCCTACAATGAGCAGTTCTTC
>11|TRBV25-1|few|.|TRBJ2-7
CASARGYEQYF
TGTGCCAGCGCCAGGGGTTACGAGCAGTACTTC
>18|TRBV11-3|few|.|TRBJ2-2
CASSLGRWDTANTGELFF
TGTGCCAGCAGCTTAGGCCGCTGGGACACAGCGAACACCGGGGAGCTGTTTTTT
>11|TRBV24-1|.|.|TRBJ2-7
CATSDFYEQYF
TGTGCCACCAGTGATTTCTACGAGCAGTACTTC
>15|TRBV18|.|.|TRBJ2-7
CASSPRELVGDEQYF
TGTGCCAGCTCACCACGGGAACTTGTCGGGGACGAGCAGTACTTC
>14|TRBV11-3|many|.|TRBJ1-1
CASSLRGVNTEAFF
TGTGCCAGCAGCTTACGGGGTGTGAACACTGAAGCTTTCTTT
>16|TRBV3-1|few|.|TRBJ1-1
CASSQGTARPNTEAFF
TGTGCCAGCAGCCAAGGGACAGCTAGACCGAACACTGAAGCTTTCTTT
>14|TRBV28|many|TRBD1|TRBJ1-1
CASSLRQGNTEAFF
TGTGCCAGCAGTTTAAGACAGGGGAACACTGAAGCTTTCTTT
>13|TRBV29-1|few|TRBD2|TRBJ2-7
CSVVSGNSYEQYF
TGCAGCGTTGTAAGCGGGAACTCCTACGAGCAGTACTTC
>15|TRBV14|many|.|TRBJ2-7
CASSQGMVVTYEQYF
TGTGCCAGCAGCCAAGGGATGGTAGTTACCTACGAGCAGTACTTC